The text below deals with one T cell receptor (beta chain). The antigen is undetermined. The primer mix had 60 Vbeta and 13 Jbeta primers. Using immunoSEQ multiplex PCR, the repertoire was profiled, and TCRdb retains in-frame clones only, with some absent. The profile covers about 140,000 clones, with 78% appearing a single time and 2.5% to 3.5% taken by the ten largest. The CDR3 consists of 15 residues. CDR1 and CDR2 (germline): SGHDN, FVKESK. The germline V and J ends were trimmed by 1 base and 0 bases, with 9 bases remaining between them. This sample was taken from a study of cytomegalovirus exposure and HLA in healthy donors. General observations from the study: Listed as cytomegalovirus-associated were more than 150 TCR beta chains. With later analysis, a missense DCLRE1C variant became linked to TCR beta V- and J-gene trimming. Prior analysis indicated that the majority of TCR beta V segments exhibited productivity approximately 87% or approximately 30% of the time.

Nominally healthy donors were sampled, though unrecorded immune exposures were likely. This chain joins TRBV14 and TRBJ1-1, with D perhaps TRBD1 (5 bases). Input material: PBMCs. This clonotype was sampled from a male donor in good health and CMV-seronegative. The CDR3 sequence: CASSQVRQLNTEAFF. CDR3 nucleotide sequence: TGTGCCAGCAGCCAAGTCAGACAGCTGAACACTGAAGCTTTCTTT.